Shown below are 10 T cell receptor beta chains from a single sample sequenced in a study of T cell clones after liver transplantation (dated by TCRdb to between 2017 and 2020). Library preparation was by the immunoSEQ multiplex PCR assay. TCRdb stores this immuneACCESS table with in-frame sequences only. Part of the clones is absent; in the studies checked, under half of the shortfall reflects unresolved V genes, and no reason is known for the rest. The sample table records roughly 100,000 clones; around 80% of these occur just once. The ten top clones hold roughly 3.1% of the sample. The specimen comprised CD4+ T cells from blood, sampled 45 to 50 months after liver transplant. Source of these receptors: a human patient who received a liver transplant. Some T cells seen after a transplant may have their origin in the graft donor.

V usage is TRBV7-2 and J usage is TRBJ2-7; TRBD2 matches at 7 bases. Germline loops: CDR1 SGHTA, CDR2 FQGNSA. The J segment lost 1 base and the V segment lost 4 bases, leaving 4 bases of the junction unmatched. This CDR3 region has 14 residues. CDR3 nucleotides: TGTGCCAGCAGCTCAGCGGGGTGGTCCTACGAGCAGTACTTC. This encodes CASSSAGWSYEQYF.

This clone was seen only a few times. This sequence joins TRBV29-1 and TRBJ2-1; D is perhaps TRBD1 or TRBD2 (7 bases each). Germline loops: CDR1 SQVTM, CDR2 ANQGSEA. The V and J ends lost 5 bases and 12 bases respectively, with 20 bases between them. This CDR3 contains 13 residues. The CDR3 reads CSVPGAGEGAQFF. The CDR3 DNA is TGCAGCGTTCCGGGGGCGGGAGAGGGGGCGCAGTTCTTC.

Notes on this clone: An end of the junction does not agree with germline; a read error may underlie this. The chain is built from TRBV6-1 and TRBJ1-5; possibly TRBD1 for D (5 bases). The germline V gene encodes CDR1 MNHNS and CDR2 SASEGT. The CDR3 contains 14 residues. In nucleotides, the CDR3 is TGTGCCAGCAGCGAAGGAAGGGGCGGACAGCCCCAGCATTTT. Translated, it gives CASSEGRGGQPQHF.

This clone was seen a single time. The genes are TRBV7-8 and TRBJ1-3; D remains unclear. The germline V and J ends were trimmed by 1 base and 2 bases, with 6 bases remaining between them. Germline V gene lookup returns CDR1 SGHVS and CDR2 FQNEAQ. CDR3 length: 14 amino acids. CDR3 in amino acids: CASSLVTAGNTIYF. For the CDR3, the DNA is TGTGCCAGCAGCTTAGTTACAGCTGGAAACACCATATATTTT.

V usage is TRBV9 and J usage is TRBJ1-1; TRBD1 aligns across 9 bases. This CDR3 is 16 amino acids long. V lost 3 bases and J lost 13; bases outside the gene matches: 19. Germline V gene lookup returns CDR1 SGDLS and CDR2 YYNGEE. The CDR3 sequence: CASSALPQGALGLGFF. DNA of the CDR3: TGTGCCAGCAGCGCGTTGCCACAGGGGGCGCTGGGTTTGGGTTTCTTT.

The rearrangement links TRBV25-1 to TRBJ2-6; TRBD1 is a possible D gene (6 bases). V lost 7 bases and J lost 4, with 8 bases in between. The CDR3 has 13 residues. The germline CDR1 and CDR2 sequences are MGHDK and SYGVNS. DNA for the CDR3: TGTGCCAGCAAGGGGGTGGGGGCCAACGTCCTGACTTTC. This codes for CASKGVGANVLTF.

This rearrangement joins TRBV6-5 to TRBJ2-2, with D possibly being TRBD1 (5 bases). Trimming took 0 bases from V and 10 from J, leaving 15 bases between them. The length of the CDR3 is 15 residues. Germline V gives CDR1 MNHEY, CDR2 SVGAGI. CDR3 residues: CASSYSGQPYEELFF. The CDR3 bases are TGTGCCAGCAGTTACTCCGGACAACCTTATGAGGAGCTGTTTTTT.

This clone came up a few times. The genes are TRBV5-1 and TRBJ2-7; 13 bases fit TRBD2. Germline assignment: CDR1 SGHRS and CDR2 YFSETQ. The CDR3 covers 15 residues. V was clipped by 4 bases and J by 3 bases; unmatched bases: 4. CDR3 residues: CASSRLAGGGYEQYF. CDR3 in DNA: TGCGCCAGCAGCCGACTAGCGGGAGGTGGCTACGAGCAGTACTTC.

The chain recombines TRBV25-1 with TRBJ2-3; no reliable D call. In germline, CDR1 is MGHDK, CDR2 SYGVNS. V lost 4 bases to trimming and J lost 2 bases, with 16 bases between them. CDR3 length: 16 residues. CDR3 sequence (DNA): TGTGCCAGCAGTGGTTACCTTGGACCACCCACAGATACGCAGTATTTT. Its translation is CASSGYLGPPTDTQYF.

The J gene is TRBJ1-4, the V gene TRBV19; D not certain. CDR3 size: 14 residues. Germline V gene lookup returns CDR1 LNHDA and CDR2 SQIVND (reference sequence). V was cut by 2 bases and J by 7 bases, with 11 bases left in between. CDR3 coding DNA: TGTGCCAGTAGTATATCCGGCCGAGGTGAAAAACTGTTTTTT. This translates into CASSISGRGEKLFF.